These T cell receptor beta chains were read from a single sample in a study of vaccination and CD4 T cells after COVID-19. TCRdb analysed the PCR reads with MiXCR anew, one entry per CDR3 protein. This sample has 9,300 or so distinct CDR3 sequences, with approximately 55% found just once. For these TCRs, the target antigens are not known. Source material: CD4+ T cells from blood, cultured in vitro. The receptors derive from a human donor who had recovered from COVID-19. CDR3s include the opening cysteine and the closing phenylalanine or tryptophan. D genes are given only for firm matches. The listing skips clone size in some rows; elsewhere it reads once, few, many or a size class.

CDR3 length: 13
clone size: few
D gene: TRBD1
V gene: TRBV7-9
J gene: TRBJ1-2
CDR3 protein: CASSPDRGYGYTF
CDR3 DNA: TGTGCCAGCAGCCCGGACAGGGGCTATGGCTACACCTTC

CDR3 length: 15
clone size: .
D gene: TRBD1
V gene: TRBV5-1
J gene: TRBJ1-5
CDR3 protein: CASRAGTDSNQPQHF
CDR3 DNA: TGCGCCAGCAGGGCTGGGACAGATAGCAATCAGCCCCAGCATTTT

CDR3 length: 15
clone size: few
D gene: .
V gene: TRBV10-3
J gene: TRBJ2-2
CDR3 protein: CASTQFLGWTGELFF
CDR3 DNA: TGTGCCAGCACCCAATTCCTCGGCTGGACCGGGGAGCTGTTTTTT

CDR3 length: 17
clone size: .
D gene: .
V gene: TRBV7-9
J gene: TRBJ1-1
CDR3 protein: CASSLGLVQEGNTEAFF
CDR3 DNA: TGTGCCAGCAGCTTAGGACTAGTACAGGAGGGGAACACTGAAGCTTTCTTT

CDR3 length: 14
clone size: .
D gene: .
V gene: TRBV7-9
J gene: TRBJ2-2
CDR3 protein: CASSPYSNTGELFF
CDR3 DNA: TGTGCCAGCAGCCCATATTCGAACACCGGGGAGCTGTTTTTT

CDR3 length: 15
clone size: .
D gene: .
V gene: TRBV4-2
J gene: TRBJ1-5
CDR3 protein: CASSQESQGRQPQHF
CDR3 DNA: TGTGCCAGCAGCCAAGAGAGCCAGGGAAGGCAGCCCCAGCATTTT

CDR3 length: 17
clone size: .
D gene: TRBD2
V gene: TRBV5-1
J gene: TRBJ2-1
CDR3 protein: CASSQHILAGAENEQFF
CDR3 DNA: TGCGCCAGCAGTCAACACATCCTAGCGGGAGCTGAGAATGAGCAGTTCTTC

CDR3 length: 14
clone size: .
D gene: TRBD1
V gene: TRBV18
J gene: TRBJ2-7
CDR3 protein: CASSPTRDSYEQYF
CDR3 DNA: TGTGCCAGCTCACCGACCCGGGACAGCTACGAGCAGTACTTC

CDR3 length: 15
clone size: few
D gene: .
V gene: TRBV7-9
J gene: TRBJ1-6
CDR3 protein: CASSLGRGATSPLHF
CDR3 DNA: TGTGCCAGCAGCTTAGGGCGGGGGGCGACGTCACCCCTCCACTTT

CDR3 length: 15
clone size: .
D gene: TRBD2
V gene: TRBV24-1
J gene: TRBJ2-3
CDR3 protein: CATSDPSGGRDTQYF
CDR3 DNA: TGTGCCACCAGTGATCCTAGCGGGGGGCGAGATACGCAGTATTTT

CDR3 length: 14
clone size: few
D gene: .
V gene: TRBV11-2
J gene: TRBJ1-2
CDR3 protein: CASRRGGGDYGYTF
CDR3 DNA: TGTGCCAGCAGAAGGGGTGGAGGGGACTATGGCTACACCTTC

CDR3 length: 14
clone size: .
D gene: .
V gene: TRBV30
J gene: TRBJ1-5
CDR3 protein: CAWRGRSLNQPQHF
CDR3 DNA: TGTGCCTGGAGAGGTAGGAGTCTCAATCAGCCCCAGCATTTT

CDR3 length: 19
clone size: .
D gene: TRBD2
V gene: TRBV7-9
J gene: TRBJ2-1
CDR3 protein: CASSSGGLRNGTSGGEQFF
CDR3 DNA: TGTGCCAGCAGCTCAGGGGGCCTACGCAACGGGACTAGCGGGGGCGAGCAGTTCTTC

CDR3 length: 13
clone size: .
D gene: TRBD2
V gene: TRBV2
J gene: TRBJ2-1
CDR3 protein: CASRGLAGNEQFF
CDR3 DNA: TGTGCCAGCCGGGGACTAGCCGGCAATGAGCAGTTCTTC

CDR3 length: 21
clone size: .
D gene: TRBD1
V gene: TRBV30
J gene: TRBJ1-6
CDR3 protein: CAWSGRLPGQAGGSYNSPLHF
CDR3 DNA: TGTGCCTGGAGTGGTCGGCTTCCGGGACAGGCCGGTGGATCCTATAATTCACCCCTCCACTTT

CDR3 length: 16
clone size: .
D gene: .
V gene: TRBV2
J gene: TRBJ1-2
CDR3 protein: CASSGTQGVANYGYTF
CDR3 DNA: TGTGCCAGCAGTGGGACACAGGGCGTAGCTAACTATGGCTACACCTTC

CDR3 length: 16
clone size: .
D gene: .
V gene: TRBV19
J gene: TRBJ2-6
CDR3 protein: CASSTASKAGANVLTF
CDR3 DNA: TGTGCCAGTAGTACAGCCAGCAAGGCTGGGGCCAACGTCCTGACTTTC

CDR3 length: 12
clone size: .
D gene: TRBD2
V gene: TRBV30
J gene: TRBJ2-2
CDR3 protein: CAWSGLAGELFF
CDR3 DNA: TGTGCCTGGAGCGGACTAGCCGGGGAGCTGTTTTTT

CDR3 length: 16
clone size: few
D gene: TRBD1
V gene: TRBV6-1
J gene: TRBJ1-6
CDR3 protein: CASSRSGTVYNSPLHF
CDR3 DNA: TGTGCCAGCAGTCGATCCGGGACAGTCTATAATTCACCCCTCCACTTT

CDR3 length: 13
clone size: few
D gene: .
V gene: TRBV5-1
J gene: TRBJ2-2
CDR3 protein: CASSLELAGELFF
CDR3 DNA: TGCGCCAGCAGCTTGGAACTAGCCGGGGAGCTGTTTTTT

CDR3 length: 15
clone size: .
D gene: .
V gene: TRBV7-2
J gene: TRBJ1-1
CDR3 protein: CASSRDSGTYTEAFF
CDR3 DNA: TGTGCCAGCAGCCGGGACTCCGGGACGTACACTGAAGCTTTCTTT

CDR3 length: 15
clone size: .
D gene: .
V gene: TRBV18
J gene: TRBJ1-1
CDR3 protein: CASSPQGYGNTEAFF
CDR3 DNA: TGTGCCAGCTCACCCCAGGGGTACGGGAACACTGAAGCTTTCTTT

CDR3 length: 14
clone size: .
D gene: TRBD1
V gene: TRBV6-2/TRBV6-3
J gene: TRBJ1-5
CDR3 protein: CASSKTGGNQPQHF
CDR3 DNA: TGTGCCAGCAGCAAGACAGGGGGTAATCAGCCCCAGCATTTT

CDR3 length: 13
clone size: once
D gene: .
V gene: TRBV5-6
J gene: TRBJ2-7
CDR3 protein: CASSFSLVGEQYF
CDR3 DNA: TGTGCCAGCAGCTTTTCCCTCGTGGGGGAGCAGTACTTC

CDR3 length: 13
clone size: .
D gene: TRBD1
V gene: TRBV25-1
J gene: TRBJ1-2
CDR3 protein: CASRETGLRGYTF
CDR3 DNA: TGTGCCAGCAGAGAGACAGGGTTGAGAGGCTACACCTTC

CDR3 length: 13
clone size: few
D gene: .
V gene: TRBV6-2/TRBV6-3
J gene: TRBJ1-2
CDR3 protein: CASRYSTYDGYTF
CDR3 DNA: TGTGCCAGCAGGTATTCAACATACGATGGCTACACCTTC

CDR3 length: 11
clone size: few
D gene: .
V gene: TRBV10-1
J gene: TRBJ2-3
CDR3 protein: CASSEPDTQYF
CDR3 DNA: TGCGCCAGCAGTGAGCCAGATACGCAGTATTTT

CDR3 length: 13
clone size: .
D gene: .
V gene: TRBV20-1
J gene: TRBJ1-3
CDR3 protein: CSASDSSGNTIYF
CDR3 DNA: TGCAGTGCTTCGGACAGCTCTGGAAACACCATATATTTT

CDR3 length: 15
clone size: .
D gene: .
V gene: TRBV27
J gene: TRBJ2-2
CDR3 protein: CASSSQGPNTGELFF
CDR3 DNA: TGTGCCAGCAGTTCCCAAGGCCCGAACACCGGGGAGCTGTTTTTT

CDR3 length: 14
clone size: .
D gene: TRBD2
V gene: TRBV5-1
J gene: TRBJ2-1
CDR3 protein: CASNRASGDNEQFF
CDR3 DNA: TGCGCCAGCAATAGGGCTAGCGGAGACAATGAGCAGTTCTTC

CDR3 length: 19
clone size: .
D gene: .
V gene: TRBV7-8
J gene: TRBJ2-2
CDR3 protein: CASSLGVFKGRDNTGELFF
CDR3 DNA: TGTGCCAGCAGCTTAGGGGTGTTCAAGGGGCGGGATAACACCGGGGAGCTGTTTTTT

CDR3 length: 16
clone size: few
D gene: .
V gene: TRBV10-2
J gene: TRBJ2-3
CDR3 protein: CASSEGSEILTDTQYF
CDR3 DNA: TGCGCCAGCAGTGAGGGCAGCGAAATCCTCACAGATACGCAGTATTTT

CDR3 length: 11
clone size: once
D gene: .
V gene: TRBV10-3
J gene: TRBJ1-1
CDR3 protein: CAASGGTEAFF
CDR3 DNA: TGTGCCGCTAGTGGGGGAACTGAAGCTTTCTTT

CDR3 length: 12
clone size: .
D gene: .
V gene: TRBV7-9
J gene: TRBJ2-1
CDR3 protein: CASSLTDNEQFF
CDR3 DNA: TGTGCCAGCAGCTTGACAGATAATGAGCAGTTCTTC

CDR3 length: 10
clone size: few
D gene: .
V gene: TRBV6-1
J gene: TRBJ1-4
CDR3 protein: CASRREKLFF
CDR3 DNA: TGTGCCTCGCGGAGGGAAAAACTGTTTTTT

CDR3 length: 18
clone size: .
D gene: .
V gene: TRBV4-1
J gene: TRBJ1-6
CDR3 protein: CASSQGTRGVSYNSPLHF
CDR3 DNA: TGCGCCAGCAGCCAGGGGACAAGGGGTGTCTCCTATAATTCACCCCTCCACTTT

CDR3 length: 13
clone size: few
D gene: .
V gene: TRBV20-1
J gene: TRBJ1-6
CDR3 protein: CSAREGNNSPLHF
CDR3 DNA: TGCAGTGCTAGAGAGGGGAACAATTCACCCCTCCACTTT

CDR3 length: 14
clone size: .
D gene: TRBD1
V gene: TRBV20-1
J gene: TRBJ1-1
CDR3 protein: CSARLTGKGTEAFF
CDR3 DNA: TGCAGTGCTAGACTGACAGGGAAAGGCACTGAAGCTTTCTTT

CDR3 length: 14
clone size: few
D gene: .
V gene: TRBV27
J gene: TRBJ2-2
CDR3 protein: CASSNPANTGELFF
CDR3 DNA: TGTGCCAGCAGTAACCCAGCGAACACCGGGGAGCTGTTTTTT

CDR3 length: 12
clone size: few
D gene: .
V gene: TRBV7-6
J gene: TRBJ2-1
CDR3 protein: CASSFMGNGQFF
CDR3 DNA: TGTGCCAGCAGCTTTATGGGGAACGGGCAGTTCTTC

CDR3 length: 16
clone size: .
D gene: .
V gene: TRBV21-1
J gene: TRBJ2-1
CDR3 protein: CASSTLDASSYNEQFF
CDR3 DNA: TGTGCCAGCAGCACCTTGGACGCCAGCTCCTACAATGAGCAGTTCTTC

CDR3 length: 14
clone size: once
D gene: .
V gene: TRBV30
J gene: TRBJ1-6
CDR3 protein: CAWSVSGLNSPLHF
CDR3 DNA: TGTGCCTGGAGTGTATCGGGTCTCAATTCACCCCTCCACTTT

CDR3 length: 18
clone size: .
D gene: .
V gene: TRBV12-3/TRBV12-4
J gene: TRBJ2-3
CDR3 protein: CASSYEPGLGSSTDTQYF
CDR3 DNA: TGTGCCAGCAGTTATGAACCGGGTTTGGGATCTAGCACAGATACGCAGTATTTT